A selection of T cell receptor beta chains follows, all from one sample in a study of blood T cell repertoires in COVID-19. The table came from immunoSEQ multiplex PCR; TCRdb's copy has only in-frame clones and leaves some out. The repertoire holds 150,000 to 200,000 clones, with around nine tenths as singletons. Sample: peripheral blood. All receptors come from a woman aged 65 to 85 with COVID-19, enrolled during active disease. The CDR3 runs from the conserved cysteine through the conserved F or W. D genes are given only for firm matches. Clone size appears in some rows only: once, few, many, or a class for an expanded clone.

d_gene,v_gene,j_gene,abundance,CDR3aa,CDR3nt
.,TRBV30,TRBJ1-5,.,CAWRGGGDQPQHF,TGTGCCTGGAGAGGTGGAGGGGATCAGCCCCAGCATTTT
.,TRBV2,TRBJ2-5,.,CASSGGGSGAKETQYF,TGTGCCAGCAGTGGCGGGGGCAGCGGGGCTAAAGAGACCCAGTACTTC
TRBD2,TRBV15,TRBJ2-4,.,CATSERGGTIQYF,TGTGCCACCAGTGAGCGGGGGGGCACCATTCAGTACTTC
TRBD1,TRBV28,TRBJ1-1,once,CASSLQGAGTEAFF,TGTGCCAGCAGCTTACAGGGGGCGGGCACTGAAGCTTTCTTT
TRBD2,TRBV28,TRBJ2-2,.,CASKLAGVNTGELFF,TGCGCCAGCAAACTAGCGGGGGTGAACACCGGGGAGCTGTTTTTT
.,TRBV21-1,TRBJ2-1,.,CASSKAARGCYEQFF,TGTGCCAGCAGCAAAGCCGCTAGGGGTTGCTATGAGCAGTTCTTC
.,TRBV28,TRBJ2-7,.,CASSLPQGGVGQYF,TGTGCCAGCAGTTTGCCCCAAGGCGGGGTTGGGCAGTACTTC
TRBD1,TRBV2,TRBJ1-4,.,CASSPTGFREKLFF,TGTGCCAGCAGCCCGACAGGGTTCCGTGAAAAACTGTTTTTT
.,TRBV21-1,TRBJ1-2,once,CASSRPRDRGESGYTF,TGTGCCAGCAGCCGACCCCGGGACAGGGGAGAAAGTGGCTACACCTTC
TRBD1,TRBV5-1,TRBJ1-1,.,CASRVTGDLNTEAFF,TGCGCCAGCAGGGTGACAGGGGATTTGAACACTGAAGCTTTCTTT
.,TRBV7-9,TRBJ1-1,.,CASSADSRGTEAFF,TGTGCCAGCAGCGCGGACAGCCGGGGCACTGAAGCTTTCTTT
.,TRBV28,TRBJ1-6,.,CASSLWTRGRPGDSPLHF,TGTGCCAGCAGTTTGTGGACACGGGGAAGGCCGGGGGATTCACCCCTCCACTTT
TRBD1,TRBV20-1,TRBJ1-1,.,CSASGARGHEGTEAFF,TGCAGTGCTAGTGGGGCCAGGGGGCATGAGGGCACTGAAGCTTTCTTT
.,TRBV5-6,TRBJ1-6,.,CASSGGSHNSPLHF,TGTGCCAGCTCGGGGGGGAGTCATAATTCACCCCTCCACTTT
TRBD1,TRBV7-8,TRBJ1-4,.,CASSLSGTGVGEKLFF,TGTGCCAGCAGCTTATCCGGGACAGGGGTCGGTGAAAAACTGTTTTTT
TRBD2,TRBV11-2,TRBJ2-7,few,CASSFPGRVGREQYF,TGTGCCAGCAGCTTCCCGGGGAGGGTAGGACGCGAGCAGTACTTC
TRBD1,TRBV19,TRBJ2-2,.,CASSPVGRGLTGELFF,TGTGCCAGTAGTCCCGTTGGCAGGGGGCTGACCGGGGAGCTGTTTTTT
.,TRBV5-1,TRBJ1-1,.,CASRGGGMNTEAFF,TGCGCCAGCAGAGGGGGAGGGATGAACACTGAAGCTTTCTTT
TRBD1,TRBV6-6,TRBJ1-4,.,CASSPTDRGLVF,TGTGCCAGCAGCCCCACGGACAGGGGGCTAGTTTTT
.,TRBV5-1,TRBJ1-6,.,CASSLGRESSYNSPLHF,TGCGCCAGCAGCCTGGGACGGGAGAGCTCCTATAATTCACCCCTCCACTTT
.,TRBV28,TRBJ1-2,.,CASSLGGWSYGYTF,TGTGCCAGCAGTTTGGGGGGATGGAGCTATGGCTACACCTTC
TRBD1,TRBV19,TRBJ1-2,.,CASSMVTGAYGYTF,TGTGCCAGTAGTATGGTAACAGGGGCCTATGGCTACACCTTC
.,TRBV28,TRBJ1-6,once,CASSPGHKFSPLHF,TGTGCCAGCAGCCCGGGACACAAGTTCTCACCCCTCCACTTT
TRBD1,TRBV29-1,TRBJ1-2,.,CSVGWDRRLINYGYTF,TGCAGCGTTGGGTGGGACAGGCGCTTAATTAACTATGGCTACACCTTC
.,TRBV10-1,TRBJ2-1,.,CASSDGYNEQFF,TGCGCCAGCAGTGACGGGTACAATGAGCAGTTCTTC
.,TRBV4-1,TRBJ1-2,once,CASSLHSPAGGRGYTF,TGCGCCAGCAGCCTCCATTCCCCCGCGGGTGGTCGTGGCTACACCTTC
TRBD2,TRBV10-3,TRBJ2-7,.,CATSQTSGGNGEQYF,TGTGCCACTAGTCAGACTAGCGGGGGTAACGGCGAGCAGTACTTC
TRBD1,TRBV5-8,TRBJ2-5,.,CASSKGQTYQETQYF,TGTGCCAGCAGCAAGGGACAGACGTACCAAGAGACCCAGTACTTC
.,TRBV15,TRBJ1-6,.,CATSPGGSRVFSPLHF,TGTGCCACCAGCCCCGGGGGGAGCCGAGTATTCTCACCCCTCCACTTT
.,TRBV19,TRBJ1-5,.,CASSHPVGITRYNQPQHF,TGTGCCAGTAGCCACCCGGTCGGCATTACTAGGTACAATCAGCCCCAGCATTTT
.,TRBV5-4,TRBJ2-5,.,CASSLGQKETQYF,TGTGCCAGCAGCTTGGGACAGAAAGAGACCCAGTACTTC
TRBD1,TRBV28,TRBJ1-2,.,CASGGQGASGYTF,TGTGCCAGCGGAGGACAGGGGGCGAGTGGCTACACCTTC
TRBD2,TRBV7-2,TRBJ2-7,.,CASSLESGGLHEQYF,TGTGCCAGCAGCTTAGAATCGGGGGGGCTACACGAGCAGTACTTC
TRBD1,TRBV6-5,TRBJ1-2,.,CAGTGQNNYGYTF,TGTGCCGGTACGGGACAGAATAACTATGGCTACACCTTC
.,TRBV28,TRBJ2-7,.,CASSLAGARYEQYF,TGTGCCAGCAGTTTGGCGGGGGCCCGGTACGAGCAGTACTTC
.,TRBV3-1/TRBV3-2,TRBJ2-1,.,CASSQGLGIYNEQFF,TGTGCCAGCAGCCAAGGTCTCGGGATCTACAATGAGCAGTTCTTC
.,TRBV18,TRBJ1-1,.,CASSPSLGRGSTEAFF,TGTGCCAGCTCACCATCCCTTGGCAGGGGCTCCACTGAAGCTTTCTTT
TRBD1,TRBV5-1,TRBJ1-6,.,CASSDTGANSPLHF,TGCGCCAGCAGTGATACAGGGGCTAATTCACCCCTCCACTTT
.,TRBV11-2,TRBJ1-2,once,CASSFQQGIYGYTF,TGTGCCAGCAGCTTCCAACAGGGTATCTATGGCTACACCTTC
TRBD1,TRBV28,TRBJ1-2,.,CASEPDREFGYTF,TGTGCCAGCGAACCGGACAGGGAATTTGGCTACACCTTC
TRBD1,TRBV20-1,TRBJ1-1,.,CSASWDRARTEAFF,TGCAGTGCTAGTTGGGACAGGGCGAGGACTGAAGCTTTCTTT
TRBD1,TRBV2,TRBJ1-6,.,CASSPSAGGNSPLHF,TGTGCCAGCAGTCCGTCAGCAGGGGGAAATTCACCCCTCCACTTT
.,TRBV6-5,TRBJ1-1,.,CASSYRGRDTEAFF,TGTGCCAGCAGTTACAGGGGCCGGGACACTGAAGCTTTCTTT
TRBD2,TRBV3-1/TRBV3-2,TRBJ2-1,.,CASSPPTSGGNNEQFF,TGTGCCAGCAGCCCACCGACTAGCGGGGGGAACAATGAGCAGTTCTTC
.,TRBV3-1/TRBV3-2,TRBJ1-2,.,CASRGQPNYGYTF,TGTGCCAGCAGGGGGCAACCTAACTATGGCTACACCTTC
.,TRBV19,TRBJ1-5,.,CASSMRVQPQHF,TGTGCCAGTAGTATGAGGGTGCAGCCCCAGCATTTT
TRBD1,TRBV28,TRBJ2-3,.,CASSPGTGGTDTQYF,TGTGCCAGCAGTCCCGGGACAGGAGGCACAGATACGCAGTATTTT
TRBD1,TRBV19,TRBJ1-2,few,CASSLGIGDSGLNYGYTF,TGTGCCAGTAGCCTAGGGATTGGGGACAGCGGACTTAACTATGGCTACACCTTC